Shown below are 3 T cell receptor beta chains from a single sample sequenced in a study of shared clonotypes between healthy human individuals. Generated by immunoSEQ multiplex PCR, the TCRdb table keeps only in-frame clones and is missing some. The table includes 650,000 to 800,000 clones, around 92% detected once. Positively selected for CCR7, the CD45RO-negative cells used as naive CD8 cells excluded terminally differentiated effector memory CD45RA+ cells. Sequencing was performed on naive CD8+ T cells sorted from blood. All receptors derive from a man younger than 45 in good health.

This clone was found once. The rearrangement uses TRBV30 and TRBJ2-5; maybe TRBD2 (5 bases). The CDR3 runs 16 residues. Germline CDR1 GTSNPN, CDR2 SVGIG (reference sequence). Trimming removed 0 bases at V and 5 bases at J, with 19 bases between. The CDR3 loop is CAWSVNRKGLLETQYF. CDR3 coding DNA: TGTGCCTGGAGTGTAAACCGAAAAGGACTTTTGGAGACCCAGTACTTC.

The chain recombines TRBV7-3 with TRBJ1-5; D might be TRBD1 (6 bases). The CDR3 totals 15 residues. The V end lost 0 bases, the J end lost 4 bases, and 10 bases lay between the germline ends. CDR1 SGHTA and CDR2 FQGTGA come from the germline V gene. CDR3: CASSLTAGANQPQHF. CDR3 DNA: TGTGCCAGCAGCTTAACGGCGGGGGCTAATCAGCCCCAGCATTTT.

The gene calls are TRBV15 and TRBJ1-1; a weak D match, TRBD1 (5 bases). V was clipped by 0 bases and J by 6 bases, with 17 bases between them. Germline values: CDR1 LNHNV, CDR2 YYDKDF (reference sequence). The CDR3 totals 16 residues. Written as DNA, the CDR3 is TGTGCCACCAGCAGAGATCCAGGCTTCGGGGGATCTGAAGCTTTCTTT. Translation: CATSRDPGFGGSEAFF.